The rows below give T cell receptor beta chains drawn from one sample of a study of cytomegalovirus exposure and HLA in healthy donors. Clones were read by immunoSEQ multiplex PCR, and TCRdb kept only the in-frame ones, dropping some. This sample carries around 140,000 clones, roughly four fifths of them seen once, and the ten largest clones take around 10%. Specimen: PBMCs. The receptors here all came from a woman aged 55-69 years in good health and CMV-seropositive. Both conserved end residues are part of each CDR3. A D gene is named only where the DNA matches it firmly. Part of the rows lack a size; the others show once, few, many or a class for expanded clones.

d_call | clone_size | j_call | v_call | cdr3_nt | cdr3_aa
. | . | TRBJ2-7 | TRBV28 | TGTGCCAGCCAGGGACTCTTATACGAGCAGTACTTC | CASQGLLYEQYF
. | . | TRBJ2-3 | TRBV29-1 | TGCAGCGTTTTCCCTCTCCCAGCGGGCTACACAGATACGCAGTATTTT | CSVFPLPAGYTDTQYF
. | once | TRBJ2-2 | TRBV9 | TGTGCCAGCAGCCCCGGGTTAGCCAGCGCGAACACCGGGGAGCTGTTTTTT | CASSPGLASANTGELFF
. | . | TRBJ2-7 | TRBV4-2 | TGTGCCAGCAGCCAAGAACTCGCGGGGTCCTACGAGCAGTACTTC | CASSQELAGSYEQYF
. | . | TRBJ1-3 | TRBV4-2 | TGTGCCAGCAGCCAAGATACGGGGTTAGGAAACACCATATATTTT | CASSQDTGLGNTIYF
. | . | TRBJ2-1 | TRBV7-2 | TGTGCCAGCAGCTCCGTCGGACTCGCCAATGAGCAGTTCTTC | CASSSVGLANEQFF
TRBD2 | . | TRBJ2-2 | TRBV10-3 | TGTGCCATCAGGGGACTAGACACCGGGGAGCTGTTTTTT | CAIRGLDTGELFF
. | . | TRBJ2-7 | TRBV5-1 | TGCGCCAGCAGCGAAGGACTCCTGCTCGGCAACGAGCAGTACTTC | CASSEGLLLGNEQYF
TRBD2 | . | TRBJ2-1 | TRBV5-1 | TGCGCCAGCAGTCCTAGCGGCCCCCGTAATGAGCAGTTCTTC | CASSPSGPRNEQFF
. | . | TRBJ2-3 | TRBV19 | TGTGCCAGTAGTATACAGGGGACAGATACGCAGTATTTT | CASSIQGTDTQYF
. | . | TRBJ1-3 | TRBV7-9 | TGTGCCATAGCGGGGACCTCGAGGCGTGGAAACACCATATATTTT | CAIAGTSRRGNTIYF
. | . | TRBJ2-7 | TRBV2 | TGTGCCAGCATCCCCGGACGGACTGCCGAGCAGTACTTC | CASIPGRTAEQYF
. | . | TRBJ2-1 | TRBV6-4 | TGTGCCAGCTCGACTGGGTACTCCAATGAGCAGTTCTTC | CASSTGYSNEQFF
TRBD1 | . | TRBJ1-5 | TRBV28 | TGTGCCAGCAGTTTGATGTGGTGGGACAGTGATGTTCATCAGCCCCAGCATTTT | CASSLMWWDSDVHQPQHF
. | . | TRBJ1-1 | TRBV10-2 | TGCGCCAGCAGTGAGTGGAGCACTGAAGCTTTCTTT | CASSEWSTEAFF
TRBD2 | . | TRBJ2-4 | TRBV5-1 | TGCGCCAGCAGCTTGGGTCGGACTAGCGGGATAGACATTCAGTACTTC | CASSLGRTSGIDIQYF